This T cell receptor (beta chain) was profiled in a study of blood T cell repertoires in COVID-19. About the study: Samples came from the United States, Italy and Spain, spanning acute and convalescent COVID-19. T cells, B-cell-depleted T cells, or PBMCs provided the cDNA or gDNA that served as material.

Trimming removed 5 bases from V and 1 base from J; junction bases left unmatched: 6. The CDR3 extends over 15 amino acids. Germline CDR1 is SGHTA and CDR2 is FQGNSA. Original processing notes: Amplifying reference gene primers gave estimates of nucleated cell counts. Clones were read by immunoSEQ multiplex PCR, and TCRdb kept only the in-frame ones, dropping some. The D gene and trimming were derived from the DNA, and the V and J assignments and clone size from that table. This table has 60,000 to 75,000 clones, almost 90% appearing once. Sequences were obtained from peripheral blood. The gene calls are TRBV7-2 and TRBJ2-3; 7 bases agree with TRBD2. The receptor comes from a woman of 80 years or more with active COVID-19. The CDR3 DNA reads TGTGCCAGCAGCGGGAGACTAGCCGGCACAGATACGCAGTATTTT. Residues: CASSGRLAGTDTQYF.